This TCR beta chain comes out of a study of blood T cell repertoires in COVID-19. Repertoires were generated with immunoSEQ multiplex PCR, while TCRdb's copy carries only in-frame clones and drops some. Of 150,000 to 200,000 clones listed, about 86% are singletons. The germline V gene encodes CDR1 SGHVS and CDR2 FNYEAQ. The CDR3 runs to 19 residues. J lost 6 bases, V lost 2 bases, and 10 bases had no gene match. The specimen sequenced was peripheral blood. This clonotype originated in a young man with acute or convalescent COVID-19. V and J are TRBV7-6 and TRBJ2-1; 16 bases map to TRBD2. The CDR3 sequence is CASSLFPGLAGGPINEQFF. CDR3 in DNA: TGTGCCAGCAGCTTATTCCCGGGACTAGCGGGGGGGCCAATCAATGAGCAGTTCTTC.